This TCR beta chain derives from a study of beta chain features in type 1 diabetes. This clone occurred a few times. Its matching antigen is unknown. V was pared by 0 bases and J by 3 bases, with 4 bases of the junction left unmatched. The CDR3 has 16 amino acids. Germline V gene sequence: CDR1 KGHSH, CDR2 LQKENI. Study-wide findings and caveats: Relative to healthy donors, patients appeared to have naive, central memory and Treg TCRB repertoires that were more similar.

Expressed TCRB transcripts were sequenced, since all the RNA that had been isolated was reverse transcribed. Generated by immunoSEQ multiplex PCR, the TCRdb table keeps only in-frame clones and is missing some. The table lists some 230,000 clones, 9.6% of them singletons, with about 0.03% in the top ten. The chain links TRBV18 to TRBJ2-5; 10 bases agree with TRBD2. Source material: naive CD4+ T cells from blood. The receptor was isolated from a woman between 18 and 29 years old in good health. CDR3 amino acids: CASSPPASGREETQYF. For the CDR3, the DNA is TGTGCCAGCTCACCACCGGCTAGCGGGAGAGAAGAGACCCAGTACTTC. The full variable domain, completed using reference TRBV18 and TRBJ2-5, is NAGVMQNPRHLVRRRGQEARLRCSPMKGHSHVYWYRQLPEEGLKFMVYLQKENIIDESGMPKERFSAEFPKEGPSILRIQQVVRGDSAAYFCASSPPASGREETQYFGPGTRLLVL.